This passage covers 24 T cell receptor beta chains from one sample sequenced in a study of T-cell memory formation after mild COVID-19. MiXCR was run by TCRdb on the 5' RACE reads, yielding one entry per CDR3 protein. Here the sample spans 200,000 to 250,000 distinct CDR3 sequences, over 9% being singletons. Input material: PBMCs or a T cell subset sorted from them (not recorded which). All receptors derive from a man aged 18-30 years who had mild COVID-19 (a few samples of this study predate the infection). Cell type and time point are not known.

The chain carries TRBV7-8 and TRBJ1-5; TRBD1 matches at 7 bases. Germline CDR1 reads SGHVS; CDR2 reads FQNEAQ. This CDR3 is 17 amino acids long. Trimming cost V 2 bases and J 7 bases; bases outside gene matches: 14. The CDR3 DNA sequence: TGTGCCAGCAGCTTATCGGTCAGTCAGGGGGAGGGGCAGCCCCAGCATTTT. Protein product: CASSLSVSQGEGQPQHF.

This clonotype was observed a handful of times. The V gene is TRBV6-5, the J gene TRBJ1-1, with 7 bases that match TRBD1. Germline V gives CDR1 MNHEY, CDR2 SVGAGI. The CDR3 contains 17 residues. Unmatched junction bases numbered 13, after V lost 6 bases and J lost 0 bases. The CDR3 region is CASSPLRDRLLNTEAFF. The CDR3 nucleotides are TGTGCCAGCAGCCCCCTCCGGGACAGATTATTGAACACTGAAGCTTTCTTT.

V is TRBV7-9 and J is TRBJ1-2, with D unclear. This CDR3 has 12 amino acids. V lost 5 bases and J 4 bases, leaving 8 bases between the germline ends. Germline lookup yields CDR1 SEHNR and CDR2 FQNEAQ (reference sequence). The CDR3 coding sequence is TGTGCCAGCAGCCCTGCAGTCTATGGCTACACCTTC. Translating it yields CASSPAVYGYTF.

J is TRBJ2-2 and V is TRBV6-2 or TRBV6-3; the D gene could be TRBD1 or TRBD2 (5 bases each). V was pared by 6 bases and J by 4 bases, with 12 bases between. Germline values: CDR1 MNHEY, CDR2 SVGEGT. The CDR3 has 14 residues. The DNA for the CDR3 is TGTGCCAGCAGCCCCGGGACCAGCACCGGGGAGCTGTTTTTT. Translation: CASSPGTSTGELFF.

This clonotype was picked up a small number of times. The gene calls are TRBV11-2 and TRBJ2-5; possibly TRBD1 or TRBD2 for D (6 bases each). The CDR3 covers 12 residues. CDR1 and CDR2 (germline): SGHAT, FQNNGV. The ends were cut back, 6 bases at V and 5 bases at J, with 10 bases in the middle. CDR3 sequence: CASRGGLETQYF. CDR3 bases: TGTGCCAGCAGGGGGGGCCTGGAGACCCAGTACTTC.

The DNA for the CDR3 is TGTGCCAGTCATGGTTTGGGGGGCTACACCTTC. Its protein product is CASHGLGGYTF. The chain employs TRBV2 and TRBJ1-2; the D is unclear. This CDR3 has 11 amino acids. Germline V lookup: CDR1 SNHLY, CDR2 FYNNEI. Trimming pared 9 bases from V and 8 bases from J, leaving 13 bases between.

The V call is TRBV27, the J call TRBJ2-2; 10 bases are shared with TRBD2. CDR1 and CDR2 from the germline V gene are MNHEY and SMNVEV (reference sequence). V shed 5 bases and J 1 base; nucleotides not matched to a gene: 4. CDR3 size: 16 residues. CDR3 sequence: CASSPSGGVNTGELFF. The CDR3 DNA reads TGTGCCAGCAGTCCGAGCGGGGGGGTGAACACCGGGGAGCTGTTTTTT.

This clonotype came up a few times. This chain joins TRBV25-1 and TRBJ2-1; TRBD1 is a possible D gene (6 bases). Germline CDR1 MGHDK, CDR2 SYGVNS. V lost 4 bases to trimming and J lost 4 bases, with 23 bases between them. The CDR3 contains 18 residues. CDR3 DNA: TGTGCCAGCAGTGTCAGACAGGCCATGCCATTTTTTTACAATGAGCAGTTCTTC. Its translation: CASSVRQAMPFFYNEQFF.

The chain links TRBV7-2 to TRBJ2-5; tentatively, D is TRBD2 (5 bases). Germline CDR1 SGHTA, CDR2 FQGNSA. The ends were cut back, 1 base at V and 5 bases at J, with 17 bases in the middle. This CDR3 has 16 amino acids. CDR3 DNA: TGTGCCAGCAGCTTAGATGTCGGAGTAGCGAGGGAGACCCAGTACTTC. Its translation is CASSLDVGVARETQYF. Supplemented by reference TRBV7-2 and TRBJ2-5, the full variable domain reads GAGVSQSPSNKVTEKGKDVELRCDPISGHTALYWYRQSLGQGLEFLIYFQGNSAPDKSGLPSDRFSAERTGGSVSTLTIQRTQQEDSAVYLCASSLDVGVARETQYFGPGTRLLVL.

This clonotype was found many times. The V call is TRBV5-1, the J call TRBJ2-1; no definite D call. This CDR3 has 15 amino acids. Per germline, CDR1 SGHRS and CDR2 YFSETQ. Between the trimmed V and J ends, which lost 1 base and 1 base, there was a span of 9 bases. The CDR3 nucleotides are TGCGCCAGCAGCTTGTTGACGGAGTCCTACAATGAGCAGTTCTTC. It yields the protein CASSLLTESYNEQFF.

The chain links TRBV20-1 to TRBJ1-4; D unresolved. V lost 0 bases and J 7 bases, leaving 21 bases between the germline ends. Germline V gives CDR1 DFQATT, CDR2 SNEGSKA (reference sequence). This CDR3 spans 17 amino acids. CDR3 residues: CSARDLDFPTSGEKLFF. The CDR3, as DNA: TGCAGTGCTAGAGATTTGGATTTTCCGACATCTGGTGAAAAACTGTTTTTT.

Many counts were recorded for this clonotype. This chain uses TRBV27 with TRBJ1-1; a weak D match, TRBD1 (5 bases). Germline CDR1 reads MNHEY; CDR2 reads SMNVEV (reference sequence). Trimming stripped 8 bases from V and 1 base from J, with 14 bases between. There are 14 residues in the CDR3. The CDR3: CASSWGDQNTEAFF. The DNA of the CDR3 is TGTGCCAGCTCCTGGGGGGACCAGAACACTGAAGCTTTCTTT.

This clonotype was found a few times. The chain couples TRBV5-1 to TRBJ1-2; possible D gene TRBD1, 6 bases. V was pared by 0 bases and J by 8 bases, with 11 bases between. The germline gives CDR1 SGHRS, CDR2 YFSETQ. The CDR3 totals 13 residues. Written as DNA, the CDR3 is TGCGCCAGCAGCTTGGAACGGGGGCTGGGCTACACCTTC. Encoded protein: CASSLERGLGYTF.

This clonotype was recorded a few times. The chain is built from TRBV12-3 or TRBV12-4 and TRBJ1-2; TRBD1 is a possible D gene (5 bases). This CDR3 region has 12 residues. V lost 5 bases to trimming and J lost 8 bases, with 12 bases between them. CDR3 residues: CASSPRGRGYTF. CDR3 DNA: TGTGCCAGCAGTCCACGGGGCAGGGGCTACACCTTC.

This clonotype was observed a handful of times. V and J are TRBV5-1 and TRBJ2-3; D unresolved. Germline values: CDR1 SGHRS, CDR2 YFSETQ. This CDR3 contains 15 residues. Trimming stripped 0 bases from V and 0 bases from J, with 8 bases between. This chain's CDR3 is CASSLVDPSTDTQYF. For the CDR3, the DNA is TGCGCCAGCAGCTTGGTCGATCCTAGCACAGATACGCAGTATTTT.

The chain couples TRBV5-1 to TRBJ1-3; TRBD1 might be the D (5 bases). This CDR3 region has 16 residues. CDR1 and CDR2 (germline): SGHRS, YFSETQ. V lost 9 bases and J 0 bases, leaving 19 bases between the germline ends. CDR3 sequence reads: CATPGRKFHSGNTIYF. CDR3 coding DNA: TGCGCCACCCCGGGACGAAAATTTCACTCTGGAAACACCATATATTTT.

This chain links TRBV12-3 or TRBV12-4 with TRBJ1-1; possibly TRBD1 for D (6 bases). The CDR3 covers 13 residues. V was shortened by 3 bases and J by 4 bases, with 9 bases between the two germline ends. CDR3 coding DNA: TGTGCCAGCAGTTTCGGACAGTTCACTGAAGCTTTCTTT. Encoded protein: CASSFGQFTEAFF.

The chain has TRBV12-3 or TRBV12-4 and TRBJ2-2; 10 bases match TRBD2. Losses at the gene ends were 4 bases for V and 1 base for J; bases not matched to a gene: 9. The CDR3 loop spans 18 amino acids. The CDR3 spells CASSWIPSGGQNTGELFF. The CDR3 nucleotides read TGTGCCAGCAGTTGGATCCCTAGCGGGGGTCAGAACACCGGGGAGCTGTTTTTT.

The chain carries TRBV12-3 or TRBV12-4 and TRBJ2-7; possibly TRBD1 or TRBD2 for D (5 bases each). This CDR3 has 16 amino acids. The V gene lost 4 bases and the J gene lost 6 bases, with 22 bases spanning the gap. The DNA for the CDR3 is TGTGCCAGCAGTTCTTATTCCCGGGGTGGGGGTTCCGAGCAGTACTTC. This translates into CASSSYSRGGGSEQYF.

The CDR3 sequence: CATFSRTWNEKLFF. The CDR3 nucleotides read TGCGCCACCTTCTCGCGGACATGGAATGAAAAACTGTTTTTT. This chain links TRBV10-1 with TRBJ1-4; D possibly corresponds to TRBD1 (5 bases). Germline V lookup: CDR1 WNHNN, CDR2 SYGVQD (reference sequence). The CDR3 runs to 14 residues. Trimming shortened V by 10 bases and J by 5 bases, and 17 bases separated the two germline ends.

This clonotype was counted a few times. The J gene is TRBJ1-2, the V gene TRBV7-9; no definite D call. The length of the CDR3 is 13 residues. V was shortened by 7 bases and J by 8 bases, with 17 bases between the two germline ends. CDR1 is SEHNR and CDR2 is FQNEAQ in the germline V gene (reference sequence). The CDR3 here is CASISESMGGYTF. The CDR3 DNA is TGTGCCAGCATTTCCGAGAGCATGGGGGGCTACACCTTC.

The sample holds a few counts of this clonotype. The chain recombines TRBV28 with TRBJ2-1, with D possibly TRBD2 on 6 matching bases. Germline CDR1 and CDR2: MDHEN and SYDVKM. This CDR3 is 18 amino acids long. The V end lost 2 bases, the J end lost 0 bases, and 17 bases lay between the germline ends. CDR3 loop: CASSLLSGGSPSYNEQFF. The DNA of the CDR3 is TGTGCCAGCAGTTTACTATCCGGAGGGAGTCCCTCCTACAATGAGCAGTTCTTC.

This clonotype turned up a few times. This chain links TRBV5-1 with TRBJ1-6; D unclear. V gave up 4 bases and J gave up 14 bases, with 22 bases separating them. Germline values: CDR1 SGHRS, CDR2 YFSETQ. The CDR3 length is 15 residues. The CDR3 DNA follows: TGCGCCAGCAGCGCCGCTGGTACGGACGCTCGGGCCCTCCACTTT. Encoded protein: CASSAAGTDARALHF.

The chain is built from TRBV7-3 and TRBJ2-1; 7 bases agree with TRBD2. Trimming took 1 base from V and 5 from J; bases not matched to a gene: 11. Germline CDR1 reads SGHTA; CDR2 reads FQGTGA. CDR3 size: 17 residues. As DNA, the CDR3 is TGTGCCAGCAGCTTAATTGGAGGAGCGGGGAGGGACAATGAGCAGTTCTTC. Protein: CASSLIGGAGRDNEQFF.